The 22 T cell receptor beta chains below were found in one sample sequenced in a study of blood T cell repertoires in COVID-19. This table comes from immunoSEQ multiplex PCR, and its TCRdb copy is limited to in-frame clones, with some not included. Among roughly 93,000 clones listed, over 75% were seen once. The source material was peripheral blood. The receptors were sampled from a woman of 80 years or more with acute or convalescent COVID-19.

This clone was counted a few times. The chain recombines TRBV28 with TRBJ1-4; the D gene is possibly TRBD1 (5 bases). The CDR3 sequence is 15 residues long. Trimming cost V 5 bases and J 0 bases, with 10 bases left between them. CDR1 is MDHEN, CDR2 SYDVKM, per germline. The CDR3 bases are TGTGCCAGCAGTGTACGACAGTCAACTAATGAAAAACTGTTTTTT. It yields the protein CASSVRQSTNEKLFF.

The chain links TRBV21-1 to TRBJ1-5; TRBD1 reflects the table's D call only, with no check against the DNA. TRBV21-1 is annotated as a pseudogene. The CDR3 has 16 amino acids. This CDR3 reads CASSRPRDRGNQPQHF. The CDR3 bases are TGTGCCAGCAGCAGACCCCGGGACAGGGGCAATCAGCCCCAGCATTTT.

J is TRBJ2-2 and V is TRBV6-5; a possible D gene is TRBD1 (6 bases). The CDR3 length is 15 residues. The V end lost 8 bases, the J end lost 6 bases, and 19 bases lay between the germline ends. CDR1 MNHEY and CDR2 SVGAGI come from the germline V gene. In DNA form, the CDR3 reads TGTGCCAGCTCAGAACTTACAGGGAAGGCCGGGGAGCTGTTTTTT. As protein: CASSELTGKAGELFF.

The V gene is TRBV11-1, the J gene TRBJ1-1, with 10 bases that match TRBD1. Germline V gene lookup returns CDR1 SGHAT and CDR2 FQDESV (reference sequence). J was trimmed by 5 bases and V by 1 base; bases with no gene match: 7. The CDR3 spans 16 residues. The CDR3 DNA sequence: TGTGCCAGCAGCTTAGAGGACAGGGGGGAGAGGACTGAAGCTTTCTTT. Its protein product is CASSLEDRGERTEAFF.

The genes are TRBV6-2 or TRBV6-3 and TRBJ2-7; TRBD1 might be the D (6 bases). The CDR3 consists of 15 residues. V lost 4 bases and J 4 bases, leaving 17 bases between the germline ends. Germline V CDR1 and CDR2: MNHEY, SVGEGT. The CDR3 is CASSSPDRYLYEQYF. CDR3 sequence (DNA): TGTGCCAGCAGTTCCCCTGACAGGTATCTATACGAGCAGTACTTC.

The sample holds one count of this clone. The chain joins TRBV27 to TRBJ1-5; no definite D call. V gave up 2 bases and J gave up 10 bases, with 3 bases separating them. Per germline, CDR1 MNHEY and CDR2 SMNVEV (reference sequence). The CDR3 is made up of 10 amino acids. The CDR3 sequence: CASSLGPQHF. The CDR3 region has the DNA TGTGCCAGCAGTTTAGGCCCCCAGCATTTT.

The sample holds one count of this clone. This chain links TRBV7-9 with TRBJ1-4; 8 bases are a match to TRBD1. The CDR3 loop spans 14 amino acids. Trimming cost V 2 bases and J 8 bases; bases outside gene matches: 4. CDR1 and CDR2 (germline): SEHNR, FQNEAQ (reference sequence). CDR3 in DNA: TGTGCCAGCAGCTTACGGACAGGGCCAGAAAAACTGTTTTTT. The encoded protein is CASSLRTGPEKLFF.

The rearrangement links TRBV28 to TRBJ2-5; 7 bases agree with TRBD2. The CDR3 is 15 amino acids. Germline trimming cut 6 bases from V and 1 base from J; bases unmatched to any gene: 8. Germline values: CDR1 MDHEN, CDR2 SYDVKM. CDR3 residues: CASSSPSGPQETQYF. The CDR3 DNA is TGTGCCAGCAGCTCCCCTAGCGGACCCCAAGAGACCCAGTACTTC.

About this clone: Additional DNA sequences in this sample encode the identical CDR3. The chain has TRBV5-1 and TRBJ2-5; 11 nucleotides align to TRBD1. The germline CDR1 and CDR2 sequences are SGHRS and YFSETQ. The CDR3 extends over 15 amino acids. J gave up 4 bases and V 0 bases, and 2 bases lay outside the gene matches. The DNA of the CDR3 is TGCGCCAGCAGCTTGGGGGACAGGGGGTTAGAGACCCAGTACTTC. Translated: CASSLGDRGLETQYF.

The chain employs TRBV5-1 and TRBJ1-6; the match to TRBD1 covers 10 bases. Per germline, CDR1 SGHRS and CDR2 YFSETQ. CDR3 length: 15 residues. The trim removed 4 bases at V and 8 bases at J, leaving 6 bases unmatched. CDR3 DNA sequence: TGCGCCAGCAGCCCAACCGGGACAGGGGATTCACCCCTCCACTTT. This gives the protein CASSPTGTGDSPLHF.

The gene calls are TRBV30 and TRBJ1-3; D may be TRBD1 (6 bases). V lost 4 bases and J lost 4, with 14 bases in between. Germline CDR1 GTSNPN, CDR2 SVGIG (reference sequence). This CDR3 has 14 amino acids. CDR3 sequence (DNA): TGTGCCTGGACCAGGGGTCCCGGAGGAAACACCATATATTTT. It yields the protein CAWTRGPGGNTIYF.

This clone was counted a few times. The chain employs TRBV7-2 and TRBJ1-4, with 8 bases identical to TRBD1. This CDR3 contains 14 residues. Trimming removed 6 bases from V and 5 bases from J; junction bases left unmatched: 5. Germline lookup yields CDR1 SGHTA and CDR2 FQGNSA. CDR3 sequence reads: CASRLRTGNEKLFF. CDR3 DNA sequence: TGTGCCAGCAGACTCCGGACAGGGAATGAAAAACTGTTTTTT.

J is TRBJ1-4 and V is TRBV7-9; D is unresolved. CDR3 length: 15 residues. Germline lookup yields CDR1 SEHNR and CDR2 FQNEAQ (reference sequence). The V gene lost 0 bases and the J gene lost 0 bases, with 5 bases spanning the gap. CDR3 sequence reads: CASSLAGPTNEKLFF. The CDR3, as DNA: TGTGCCAGCAGCTTAGCGGGCCCAACTAATGAAAAACTGTTTTTT.

The CDR3 DNA reads as TGTGCCAGCAGCCCCGGACAGTACAATCAGCCCCAGCATTTT. Translating it yields CASSPGQYNQPQHF. The V and J genes are TRBV6-6 and TRBJ1-5, with D possibly being TRBD1 (6 bases). The germline V gene encodes CDR1 MNHNY and CDR2 SVGAGI (reference sequence). The CDR3 loop spans 14 amino acids. V lost 6 bases, J lost 3 bases, and 12 bases lay in between.

The rearrangement links TRBV6-1 to TRBJ2-5, with TRBD1 matching 9 bases. CDR3 length equals 15 residues. The J segment lost 6 bases and the V segment lost 3 bases, leaving 8 bases of the junction unmatched. CDR1 and CDR2 (germline): MNHNS, SASEGT. The CDR3 here is CASSEAGQGRQTQYF. CDR3 sequence (DNA): TGTGCCAGCAGTGAGGCCGGACAGGGGAGACAGACCCAGTACTTC.

The chain employs TRBV4-3 and TRBJ2-7; 8 positions match TRBD1. This CDR3 spans 14 amino acids. After removal of 3 bases from V and 2 bases from J, the junction contained 3 bases not matched to a gene. The germline CDR1 and CDR2 sequences are LGHNA and YSLEER. CDR3 loop: CASSHDRGAYEQYF. CDR3 nucleotides: TGCGCCAGCAGCCACGACAGGGGAGCCTACGAGCAGTACTTC.

The chain employs TRBV7-2 and TRBJ2-1; 7 nucleotides line up with TRBD2. The germline gives CDR1 SGHTA, CDR2 FQGNSA. CDR3 length: 15 residues. V was clipped by 2 bases and J by 5 bases; unmatched bases: 6. CDR3 DNA sequence: TGTGCCAGCAGCTTATTCGGCGGGGGAGACAATGAGCAGTTCTTC. Translation: CASSLFGGGDNEQFF.

The chain employs TRBV5-4 and TRBJ2-5; 11 nucleotides agree with TRBD2. This CDR3 contains 15 residues. CDR1 is SGHNT and CDR2 is YYREEE in the germline V gene (reference sequence). Germline trimming cut 2 bases from V and 5 bases from J; bases unmatched to any gene: 5. In nucleotides, the CDR3 is TGTGCCAGCAGCTTCCCGACTAGCGGGGTGGAGACCCAGTACTTC. Encoded protein: CASSFPTSGVETQYF.

V and J are TRBV20-1 and TRBJ2-7; the D gene is possibly TRBD1 (6 bases). The germline CDR1 and CDR2 sequences are DFQATT and SNEGSKA (reference sequence). This CDR3 spans 11 amino acids. V was shortened by 5 bases and J by 7 bases, with 12 bases between the two germline ends. CDR3: CSAYRDGEQYF. DNA for the CDR3: TGCAGTGCTTACAGGGACGGGGAGCAGTACTTC.

The chain is built from TRBV4-3 and TRBJ2-7; TRBD1 matches 8 bases. Germline CDR1 reads LGHNA; CDR2 reads YSLEER. Losses at the gene ends were 9 bases for V and 9 bases for J; bases not matched to a gene: 19. This CDR3 is 15 amino acids long. CDR3: CARVEGTGKASVQYV. For the CDR3, the DNA is TGCGCCAGAGTTGAAGGGACAGGTAAAGCCTCAGTGCAGTACGTC.

With respect to this clone: The identical CDR3 is also encoded by other nucleotide sequences in the sample. This chain connects TRBV9 to TRBJ1-2; the D gene is possibly TRBD1 (6 bases). There are 16 residues in the CDR3. V lost 2 bases and J 3 bases, leaving 17 bases between the germline ends. CDR1 and CDR2 from the germline V gene are SGDLS and YYNGEE. The CDR3 here is CASSVGPSRGYYGYTF. In nucleotides, the CDR3 is TGTGCCAGCAGCGTGGGGCCCAGCAGGGGATACTATGGCTACACCTTC. The complete variable domain, with remaining parts taken from reference TRBV9 and TRBJ1-2, reads DSGVTQTPKHLITATGQRVTLRCSPRSGDLSVYWYQQSLDQGLQFLIQYYNGEERAKGNILERFSAQQFPDLHSELNLSSLELGDSALYFCASSVGPSRGYYGYTFGSGTRLTVV.

The V and J genes are TRBV5-1 and TRBJ2-4; TRBD2 agrees at 9 bases. The CDR3 runs to 15 residues. V shed 4 bases, J shed 9 bases, and the junction held 11 bases outside the gene matches. Germline V gene lookup returns CDR1 SGHRS and CDR2 YFSETQ. CDR3 region: CASSPLAGAEGIQYF. In DNA form, the CDR3 reads TGCGCCAGCAGCCCTTTAGCGGGGGCTGAGGGCATTCAGTACTTC. The full variable domain, in which reference TRBV5-1 and TRBJ2-4 provide the parts outside the CDR3, is KAGVTQTPRYLIKTRGQQVTLSCSPISGHRSVSWYQQTPGQGLQFLFEYFSETQRNKGNFPGRFSGRQFSNSRSEMNVSTLELGDSALYLCASSPLAGAEGIQYFGAGTRLSVL.